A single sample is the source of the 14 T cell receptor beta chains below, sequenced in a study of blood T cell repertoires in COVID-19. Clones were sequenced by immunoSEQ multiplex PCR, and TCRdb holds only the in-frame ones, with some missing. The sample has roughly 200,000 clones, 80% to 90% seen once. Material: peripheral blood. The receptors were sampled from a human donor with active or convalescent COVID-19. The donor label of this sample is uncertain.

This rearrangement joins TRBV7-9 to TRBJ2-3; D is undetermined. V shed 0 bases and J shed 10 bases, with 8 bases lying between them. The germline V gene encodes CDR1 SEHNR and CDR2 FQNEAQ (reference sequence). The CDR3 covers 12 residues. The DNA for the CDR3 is TGTGCCAGCAGCTTAGCCCCGGGTTCGCAGTATTTT. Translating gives CASSLAPGSQYF.

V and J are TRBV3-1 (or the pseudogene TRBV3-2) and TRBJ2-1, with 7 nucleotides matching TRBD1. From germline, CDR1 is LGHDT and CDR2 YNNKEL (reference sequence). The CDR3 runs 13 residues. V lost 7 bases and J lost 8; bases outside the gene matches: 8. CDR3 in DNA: TGTGCCAGCACACAGGGGTTCGGGGATGAGCAGTTCTTC. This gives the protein CASTQGFGDEQFF.

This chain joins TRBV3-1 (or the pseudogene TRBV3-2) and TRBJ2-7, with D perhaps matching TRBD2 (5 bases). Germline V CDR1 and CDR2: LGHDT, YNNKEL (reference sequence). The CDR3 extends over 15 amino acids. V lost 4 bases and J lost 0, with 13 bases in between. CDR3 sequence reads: CASSPGLASSYEQYF. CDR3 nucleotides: TGTGCCAGCAGCCCGGGGTTGGCGAGCTCCTACGAGCAGTACTTC.

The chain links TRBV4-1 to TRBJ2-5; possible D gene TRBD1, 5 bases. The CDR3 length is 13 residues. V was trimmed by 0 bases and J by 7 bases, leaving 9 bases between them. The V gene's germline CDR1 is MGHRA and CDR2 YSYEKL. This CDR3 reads CASSQEGAGTQYF. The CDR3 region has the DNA TGCGCCAGCAGCCAAGAAGGGGCCGGGACCCAGTACTTC.

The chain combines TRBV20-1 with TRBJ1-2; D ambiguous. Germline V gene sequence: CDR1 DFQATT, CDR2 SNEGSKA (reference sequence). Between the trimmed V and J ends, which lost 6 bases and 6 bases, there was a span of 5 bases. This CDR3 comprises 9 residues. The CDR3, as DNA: TGCAGTGCCCCAGATGGCTACACCTTC. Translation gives CSAPDGYTF.

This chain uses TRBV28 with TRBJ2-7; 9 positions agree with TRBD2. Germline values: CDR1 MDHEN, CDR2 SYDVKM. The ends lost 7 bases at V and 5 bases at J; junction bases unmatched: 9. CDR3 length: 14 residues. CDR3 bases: TGTGCCAGCAAACCGGGACTAGCCGTCCACGAGCAGTACTTC. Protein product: CASKPGLAVHEQYF.

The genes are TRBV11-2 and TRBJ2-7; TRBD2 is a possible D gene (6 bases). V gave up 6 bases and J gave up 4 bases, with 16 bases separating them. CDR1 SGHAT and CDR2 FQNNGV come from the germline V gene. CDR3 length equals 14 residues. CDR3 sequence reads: CASRPRRGGYEQYF. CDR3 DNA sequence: TGTGCCAGCAGACCAAGGAGGGGCGGTTACGAGCAGTACTTC.

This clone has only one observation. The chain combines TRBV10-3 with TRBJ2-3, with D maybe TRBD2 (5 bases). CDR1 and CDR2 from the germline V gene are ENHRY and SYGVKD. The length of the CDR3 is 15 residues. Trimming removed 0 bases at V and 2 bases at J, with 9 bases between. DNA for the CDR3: TGTGCCATCAGTGAGTCTTCGGGGTTCACAGATACGCAGTATTTT. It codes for CAISESSGFTDTQYF.

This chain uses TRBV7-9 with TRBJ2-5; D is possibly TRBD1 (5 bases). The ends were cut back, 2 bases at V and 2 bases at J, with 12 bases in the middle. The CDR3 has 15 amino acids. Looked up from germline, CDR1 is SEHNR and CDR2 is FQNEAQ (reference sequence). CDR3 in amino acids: CASSLQGNQQETQYF. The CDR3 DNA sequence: TGTGCCAGCAGCTTACAGGGAAACCAGCAAGAGACCCAGTACTTC.

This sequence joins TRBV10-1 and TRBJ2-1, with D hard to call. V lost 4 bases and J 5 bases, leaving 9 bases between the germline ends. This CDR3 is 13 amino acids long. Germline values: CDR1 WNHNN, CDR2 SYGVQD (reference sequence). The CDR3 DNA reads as TGCGCCAGCAGTGTGGAGTCGCACAATGAGCAGTTCTTC. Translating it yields CASSVESHNEQFF.

The CDR3 sequence: CASSVDWTDSSPLHF. The DNA for the CDR3 is TGTGCCAGCAGCGTAGATTGGACAGACTCCTCACCCCTCCACTTT. This chain links TRBV9 with TRBJ1-6; D possibly corresponds to TRBD1 (6 bases). The CDR3 has 15 amino acids. The germline gives CDR1 SGDLS, CDR2 YYNGEE. Trimming took 0 bases from V and 10 from J, leaving 14 bases between them. Full variable domain (outside the CDR3, taken from reference TRBV9 and TRBJ1-6): DSGVTQTPKHLITATGQRVTLRCSPRSGDLSVYWYQQSLDQGLQFLIQYYNGEERAKGNILERFSAQQFPDLHSELNLSSLELGDSALYFCASSVDWTDSSPLHFGNGTRLTVT.

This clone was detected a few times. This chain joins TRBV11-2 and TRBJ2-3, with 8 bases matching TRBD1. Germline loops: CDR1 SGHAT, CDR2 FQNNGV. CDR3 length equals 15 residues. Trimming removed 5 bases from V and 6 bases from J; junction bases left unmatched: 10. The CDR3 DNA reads TGTGCCAGCAGCCCGTGGACAGGGAGATTGGATACGCAGTATTTT. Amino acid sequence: CASSPWTGRLDTQYF.

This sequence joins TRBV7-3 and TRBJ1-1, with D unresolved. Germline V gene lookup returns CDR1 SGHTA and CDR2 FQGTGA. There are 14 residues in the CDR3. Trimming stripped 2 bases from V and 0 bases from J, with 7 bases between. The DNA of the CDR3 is TGTGCCAGCAGCTTAGGGCCGATGAACACTGAAGCTTTCTTT. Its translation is CASSLGPMNTEAFF. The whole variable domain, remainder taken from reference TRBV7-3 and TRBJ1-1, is GAGVSQTPSNKVTEKGKYVELRCDPISGHTALYWYRQSLGQGPEFLIYFQGTGAADDSGLPNDRFFAVRPEGSVSTLKIQRTERGDSAVYLCASSLGPMNTEAFFGQGTRLTVV.

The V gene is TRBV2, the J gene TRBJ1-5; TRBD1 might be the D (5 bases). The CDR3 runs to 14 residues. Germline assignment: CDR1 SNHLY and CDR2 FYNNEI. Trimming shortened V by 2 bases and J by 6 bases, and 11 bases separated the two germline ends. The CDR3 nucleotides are TGTGCCAGCAGTGAATCAGGGCCGAGTCAGCCCCAGCATTTT. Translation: CASSESGPSQPQHF.